Detailed here is one T cell receptor (beta chain). Its cognate antigen is unknown. This entry comes from a study of regulatory T cells in long-lasting Graves disease. The study's findings and limits: There were preferences for TRBV28, TRBJ1-2 and TRBJ2-5 in persistent disease.

CDR3 length: 15 amino acids. Germline V gene lookup returns CDR1 DFQATT and CDR2 SNEGSKA (reference sequence). Trimming stripped 6 bases from V and 4 bases from J, with 18 bases between. This sample's time point: newly diagnosed GD, antithyroid drugs for less than 3 months. The TCR library was made from RNA extracted from PBMCs. CDR3 regions were amplified by Arm-PCR using iRepertoire HTBI primers to build TCR beta libraries. TCRdb recomputed calls from the multiplex PCR reads with MiXCR, one row per CDR3 protein. Here the sample spans 420,000 or so distinct CDR3 sequences, approximately 16% being singletons. The data also belong to a second study, concerning T cells in Graves' hyperthyroidism and ophthalmopathy. That source adds: The authors deemed Graves' hyperthyroidism stable absent ophthalmopathy progression within 18 months. Exclusion criteria comprised uncontrolled infection, other autoimmune disease, pregnancy or lactation. A first-round RT-PCR of the TCR CDR3 used the HTBI primer set.

V and J are TRBV20-1 and TRBJ1-4; D is uncertain. This TCR derives from a woman aged 18-35 years with Graves disease. Specimen: peripheral blood mononuclear cells (PBMCs), collected at new diagnosis, from a patient treated with antithyroid drugs. For the CDR3, the DNA is TGCAGTGCCCCGGCGGGTTCTTCCCTTAATGAAAAACTGTTTTTT. Protein sequence: CSAPAGSSLNEKLFF.